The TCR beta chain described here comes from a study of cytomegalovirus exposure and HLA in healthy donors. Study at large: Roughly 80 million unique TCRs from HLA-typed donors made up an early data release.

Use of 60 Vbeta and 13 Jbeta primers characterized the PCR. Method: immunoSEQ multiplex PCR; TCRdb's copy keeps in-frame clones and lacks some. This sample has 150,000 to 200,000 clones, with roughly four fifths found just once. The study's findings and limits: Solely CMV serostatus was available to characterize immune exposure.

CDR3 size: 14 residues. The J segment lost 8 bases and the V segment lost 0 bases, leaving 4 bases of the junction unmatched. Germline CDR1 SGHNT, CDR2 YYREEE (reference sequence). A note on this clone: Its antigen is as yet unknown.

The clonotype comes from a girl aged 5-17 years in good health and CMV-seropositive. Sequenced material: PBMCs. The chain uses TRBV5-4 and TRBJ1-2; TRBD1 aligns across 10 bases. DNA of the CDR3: TGTGCCAGCAGCTTGGGACAGGGGGCGGGGGGCTACACCTTC. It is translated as CASSLGQGAGGYTF.